This TCR beta chain was sequenced for a study of CD8+ T cells in alopecia areata. Trimming shortened V by 1 base and J by 0 bases, and 6 bases separated the two germline ends. CDR3 length: 14 amino acids. The germline V gene has CDR1 SGHVS and CDR2 FQNEAQ. RNA extraction was followed by reverse transcription into cDNA, which acted as the sequencing template. The method was immunoSEQ multiplex PCR; TCRdb's version includes in-frame clones alone and lacks a portion of them. The data hold 90,000 to 130,000 clones, with approximately 63% observed a single time. This clonotype was sampled from a human donor in good health. Sequences were obtained from CD8+ T cells sorted from blood. This chain links TRBV7-8 with TRBJ1-2; D is ambiguous. The CDR3 sequence is CASSLGGPNYGYTF. For the CDR3, the DNA is TGTGCCAGCAGCTTAGGCGGGCCTAACTATGGCTACACCTTC.